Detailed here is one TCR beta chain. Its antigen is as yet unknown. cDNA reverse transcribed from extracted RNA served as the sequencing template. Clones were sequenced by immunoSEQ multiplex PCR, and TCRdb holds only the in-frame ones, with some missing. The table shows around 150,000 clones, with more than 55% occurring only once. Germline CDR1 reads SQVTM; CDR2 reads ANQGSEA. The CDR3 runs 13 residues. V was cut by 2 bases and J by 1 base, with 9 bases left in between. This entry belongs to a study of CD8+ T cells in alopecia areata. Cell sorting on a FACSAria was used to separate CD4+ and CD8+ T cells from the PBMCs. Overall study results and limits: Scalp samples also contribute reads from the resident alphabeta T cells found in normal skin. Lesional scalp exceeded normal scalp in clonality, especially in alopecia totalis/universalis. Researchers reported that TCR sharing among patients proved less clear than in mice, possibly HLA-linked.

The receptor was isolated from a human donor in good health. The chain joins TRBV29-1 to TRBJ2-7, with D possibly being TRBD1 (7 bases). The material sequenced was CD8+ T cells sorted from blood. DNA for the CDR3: TGCAGCGTTGAACCAGGGGGGTCCTACGAGCAGTACTTC. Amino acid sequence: CSVEPGGSYEQYF.